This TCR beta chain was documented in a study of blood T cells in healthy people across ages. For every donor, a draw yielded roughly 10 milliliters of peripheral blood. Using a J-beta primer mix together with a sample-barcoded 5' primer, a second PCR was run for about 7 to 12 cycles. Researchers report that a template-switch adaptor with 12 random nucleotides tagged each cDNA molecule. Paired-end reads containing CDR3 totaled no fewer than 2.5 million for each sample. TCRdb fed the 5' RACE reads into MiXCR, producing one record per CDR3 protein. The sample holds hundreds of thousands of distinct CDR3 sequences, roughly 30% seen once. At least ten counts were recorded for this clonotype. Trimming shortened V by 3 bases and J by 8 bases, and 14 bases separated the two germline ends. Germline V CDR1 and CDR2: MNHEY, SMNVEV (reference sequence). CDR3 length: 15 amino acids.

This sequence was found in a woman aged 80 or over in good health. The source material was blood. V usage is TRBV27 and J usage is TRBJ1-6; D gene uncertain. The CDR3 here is CASSFGDLLHSPLHF. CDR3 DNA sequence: TGTGCCAGCAGTTTCGGAGATCTCCTTCATTCACCCCTCCACTTT.